This T cell receptor (beta chain) was captured by sequencing in a study of vaccination and CD4 T cells after COVID-19. Study overall: A positive SARS-CoV-2 nasal swab PCR result was recorded for each convalescent patient; roughly nine were mild and one severe.

Specified treatment: approximately 10-day PBMC culture with coronavirus spike peptide pools or control peptides (ViraFEST assay). Via ViraFEST, peptide pools expanded antigen-specific T cells before TCR sequencing. Concerning this clonotype itself: Its antigen remains unknown.

Sequencing of the DNA from cultured CD4+ T cells was carried out with the Oncomine TCR Beta short-read assay. TCRdb processed the PCR reads anew with MiXCR; each CDR3 protein has one entry. Among around 13,000 distinct CDR3 sequences listed, 60% to 75% were seen once. Source material: CD4+ T cells from blood, cultured in vitro. The receptor was derived from a human donor who had recovered from COVID-19.

The CDR3 loop reads CASSLRHSQETQYF. The CDR3 nucleotides are TGTGCCAGCAGCCTTCGGCACAGTCAAGAGACCCAGTACTTC. The V and J genes are TRBV7-3 and TRBJ2-5; D is undetermined. The CDR3 runs 14 residues. Per the germline V gene, CDR1 is SGHTA and CDR2 is FQGTGA. V lost 5 bases and J lost 2, with 12 bases in between. The full variable domain, its missing parts supplied by reference TRBV7-3 and TRBJ2-5, is GAGVSQTPSNKVTEKGKYVELRCDPISGHTALYWYRQSLGQGPEFLIYFQGTGAADDSGLPNDRFFAVRPEGSVSTLKIQRTERGDSAVYLCASSLRHSQETQYFGPGTRLLVL.